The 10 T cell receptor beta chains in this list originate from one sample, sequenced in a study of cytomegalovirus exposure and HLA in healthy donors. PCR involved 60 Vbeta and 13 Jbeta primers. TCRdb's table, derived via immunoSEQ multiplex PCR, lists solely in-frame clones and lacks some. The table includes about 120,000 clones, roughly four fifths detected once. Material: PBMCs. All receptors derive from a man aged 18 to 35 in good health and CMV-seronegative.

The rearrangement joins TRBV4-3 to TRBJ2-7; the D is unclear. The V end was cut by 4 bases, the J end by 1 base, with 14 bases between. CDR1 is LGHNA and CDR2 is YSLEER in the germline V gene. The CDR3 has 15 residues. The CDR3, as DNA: TGCGCCAGCAGCCGATCAGGTGGAAGTTCCTACGAGCAGTACTTC. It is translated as CASSRSGGSSYEQYF.

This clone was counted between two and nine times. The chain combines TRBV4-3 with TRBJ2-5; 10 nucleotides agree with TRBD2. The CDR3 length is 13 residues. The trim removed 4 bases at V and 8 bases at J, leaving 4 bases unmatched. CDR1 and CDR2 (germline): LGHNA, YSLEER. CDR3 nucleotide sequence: TGCGCCAGCAGCCCCGGACTAGCGGTCACCCAGTACTTC. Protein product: CASSPGLAVTQYF.

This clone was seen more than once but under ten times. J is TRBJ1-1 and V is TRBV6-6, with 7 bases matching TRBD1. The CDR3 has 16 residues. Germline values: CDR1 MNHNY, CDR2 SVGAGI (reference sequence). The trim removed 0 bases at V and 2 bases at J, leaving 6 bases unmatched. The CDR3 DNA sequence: TGTGCCAGCAGTTACTCGCGAGGGGGCGGCAACACTGAAGCTTTCTTT. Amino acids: CASSYSRGGGNTEAFF.

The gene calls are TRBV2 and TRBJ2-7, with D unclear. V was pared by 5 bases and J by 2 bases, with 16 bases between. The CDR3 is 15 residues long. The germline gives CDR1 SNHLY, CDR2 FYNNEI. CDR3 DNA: TGTGCCAGCAGTAAGTCCTATTTTCCCCCCTACGAGCAGTACTTC. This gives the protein CASSKSYFPPYEQYF. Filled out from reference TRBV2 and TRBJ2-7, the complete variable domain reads EPEVTQTPSHQVTQMGQEVILRCVPISNHLYFYWYRQILGQKVEFLVSFYNNEISEKSEIFDDQFSVERPDGSNFTLKIRSTKLEDSAMYFCASSKSYFPPYEQYFGPGTRLTVT.

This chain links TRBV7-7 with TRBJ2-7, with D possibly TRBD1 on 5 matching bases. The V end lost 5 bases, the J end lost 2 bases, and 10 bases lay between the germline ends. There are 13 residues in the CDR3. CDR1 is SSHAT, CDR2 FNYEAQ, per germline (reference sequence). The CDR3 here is CASSKDSTYEQYF. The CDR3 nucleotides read TGTGCCAGCAGCAAAGACAGCACCTACGAGCAGTACTTC.

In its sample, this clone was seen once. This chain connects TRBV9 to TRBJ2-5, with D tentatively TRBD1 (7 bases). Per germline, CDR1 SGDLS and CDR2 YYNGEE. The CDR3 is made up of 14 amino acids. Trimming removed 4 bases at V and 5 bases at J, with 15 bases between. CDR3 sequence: CASSRGDRKETQYF. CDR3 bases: TGTGCCAGCAGCAGGGGGGACAGAAAGGAGACCCAGTACTTC.

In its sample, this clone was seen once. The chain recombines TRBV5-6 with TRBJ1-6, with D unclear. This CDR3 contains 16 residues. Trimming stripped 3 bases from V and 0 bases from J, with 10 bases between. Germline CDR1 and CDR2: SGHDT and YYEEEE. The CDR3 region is CASSSPLGSYNSPLHF. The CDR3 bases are TGTGCCAGCAGCTCACCTCTAGGCTCCTATAATTCACCCCTCCACTTT.

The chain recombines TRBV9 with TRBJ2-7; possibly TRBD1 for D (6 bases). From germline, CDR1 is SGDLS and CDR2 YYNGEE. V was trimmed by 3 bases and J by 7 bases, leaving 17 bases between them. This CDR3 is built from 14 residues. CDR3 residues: CASSDGTSGGEQYF. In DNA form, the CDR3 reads TGTGCCAGCAGCGACGGGACAAGCGGCGGGGAGCAGTACTTC. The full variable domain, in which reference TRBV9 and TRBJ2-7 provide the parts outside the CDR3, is DSGVTQTPKHLITATGQRVTLRCSPRSGDLSVYWYQQSLDQGLQFLIQYYNGEERAKGNILERFSAQQFPDLHSELNLSSLELGDSALYFCASSDGTSGGEQYFGPGTRLTVT.

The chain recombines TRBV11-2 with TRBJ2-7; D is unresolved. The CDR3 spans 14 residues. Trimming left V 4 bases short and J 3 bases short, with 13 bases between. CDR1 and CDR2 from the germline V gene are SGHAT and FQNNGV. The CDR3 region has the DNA TGTGCCAGCAGCTATAGCATCCAGAACTACGAGCAGTACTTC. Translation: CASSYSIQNYEQYF.

The CDR3 spells CTSSGEQYF. Written as DNA, the CDR3 is TGCACCAGCTCCGGGGAGCAGTACTTC. The rearrangement links TRBV1 to TRBJ2-7; the table names TRBD2, a call not compared with the DNA. TRBV1 is deemed a pseudogene. The CDR3 sequence is 9 residues long.